These 13 T cell receptor beta chains came from one sample sequenced in a study of identical twins. TCRdb ran MiXCR on the 5' RACE reads and lists one entry per CDR3 protein. The data show about 520,000 distinct CDR3 sequences, approximately 22% seen once. These data were also filed under a second study, of T cells expressing NK-cell markers.

Material for sequencing was CD4+ T cells sorted from blood. These receptors were taken from a woman younger than 35 in good health.

The chain joins TRBV5-1 to TRBJ1-2; 8 bases fit TRBD1. The CDR3 runs 14 residues. CDR1 and CDR2 from the germline V gene are SGHRS and YFSETQ. V lost 2 bases to trimming and J lost 5 bases; unmatched junction nucleotides: 5. CDR3 nucleotide sequence: TGCGCCAGCAGCTTCAAGGGACAGGAGTATGGCTACACCTTC. It translates to CASSFKGQEYGYTF.

V gene TRBV29-1 combines with J gene TRBJ1-4, with 7 bases matching TRBD1. The CDR3 length is 13 residues. CDR1 SQVTM and CDR2 ANQGSEA come from the germline V gene. V shed 7 bases and J 8 bases; nucleotides not matched to a gene: 10. The CDR3 spells CSAKTGRNEKLFF. The CDR3 coding sequence is TGCAGCGCCAAGACAGGGAGAAACGAAAAACTGTTTTTT. Complete variable domain (other parts from reference TRBV29-1 and TRBJ1-4): SAVISQKPSRDICQRGTSLTIQCQVDSQVTMMFWYRQQPGQSLTLIATANQGSEATYESGFVIDKFPISRPNLTFSTLTVSNMSPEDSSIYLCSAKTGRNEKLFFGSGTQLSVL.

This clonotype was seen only a few times. The chain carries TRBV20-1 and TRBJ2-1; TRBD1 might be the D (5 bases). The CDR3 totals 11 residues. The germline gives CDR1 DFQATT, CDR2 SNEGSKA (reference sequence). The V end was cut by 4 bases, the J end by 12 bases, with 13 bases between. CDR3 residues: CSAKSFQGQFF. The CDR3 nucleotides read TGCAGTGCTAAATCCTTTCAGGGGCAGTTCTTC.

This clonotype was counted between two and nine times. The chain combines TRBV6-5 with TRBJ2-1; TRBD1 or TRBD2 may be the D gene (6 bases each). The CDR3 consists of 12 residues. V was pared by 4 bases and J by 14 bases, with 15 bases between. The germline gives CDR1 MNHEY, CDR2 SVGAGI. CDR3 protein: CASSSGQTGEFF. The CDR3 DNA follows: TGTGCCAGCAGTTCTGGACAGACGGGGGAGTTCTTC.

V usage is TRBV10-2 and J usage is TRBJ1-2; D is unclear. CDR3 length: 15 amino acids. Germline values: CDR1 WSHSY, CDR2 SAAADI. Trimming left V 3 bases short and J 1 base short, with 12 bases between. The CDR3 sequence is CASSEGRIFNYGYTF. CDR3 in DNA: TGCGCCAGCAGTGAAGGACGGATCTTTAACTATGGCTACACCTTC.

This clonotype was seen only a few times. This rearrangement joins TRBV15 to TRBJ2-1; maybe TRBD1 (6 bases). The V gene lost 5 bases and the J gene lost 2 bases, with 16 bases spanning the gap. There are 16 residues in the CDR3. The germline V gene has CDR1 LNHNV and CDR2 YYDKDF (reference sequence). The CDR3 DNA sequence: TGTGCCACCAGCCGGCGGTCCGGGACACCCTACAATGAGCAGTTCTTC. Translated: CATSRRSGTPYNEQFF.

This clonotype appeared a few times. The gene calls are TRBV6-5 and TRBJ2-1; D unclear. V was shortened by 7 bases and J by 15 bases, with 16 bases between the two germline ends. The CDR3 is made up of 11 amino acids. Germline V gene lookup returns CDR1 MNHEY and CDR2 SVGAGI. CDR3 amino acids: CASKRDRVTFF. DNA for the CDR3: TGTGCCAGCAAACGAGACCGAGTCACGTTCTTC.

V gene TRBV30 combines with J gene TRBJ1-2; no clear D. CDR1 is GTSNPN and CDR2 is SVGIG in the germline V gene (reference sequence). V was shortened by 3 bases and J by 8 bases, with 16 bases between the two germline ends. The CDR3 sequence is 13 residues long. In DNA form, the CDR3 reads TGTGCCTGGAGCCCCGTTGGAGGGAGAGGCTACACCTTC. Translating gives CAWSPVGGRGYTF.

The chain carries TRBV3-1 and TRBJ1-2, with 8 nucleotides matching TRBD1. Germline V CDR1 and CDR2: LGHDT, YNNKEL (reference sequence). This CDR3 is built from 12 residues. V lost 4 bases to trimming and J lost 5 bases; unmatched junction nucleotides: 0. The chain's CDR3 is CASSRTGYGYTF. The CDR3 nucleotides are TGTGCCAGCAGCCGGACAGGGTATGGCTACACCTTC.

V is TRBV7-3 and J is TRBJ2-3; possibly TRBD1 or TRBD2 for D (5 bases each). Trimming pared 4 bases from V and 8 bases from J, leaving 13 bases between. The CDR3 has 13 residues. Germline V CDR1 and CDR2: SGHTA, FQGTGA. Written as DNA, the CDR3 is TGTGCCAGCAGCTCGGGGCTAGTAGCTACGCAGTATTTT. Amino acids: CASSSGLVATQYF.

The J gene is TRBJ2-2, the V gene TRBV11-2, with 7 bases lining up with TRBD2. The V and J ends lost 6 bases and 0 bases, in that order; junction bases with no gene match: 4. Germline values: CDR1 SGHAT, CDR2 FQNNGV. The CDR3 runs to 15 residues. The CDR3 here is CASRERGPNTGELFF. In DNA form, the CDR3 reads TGTGCCAGCAGGGAGCGGGGACCGAACACCGGGGAGCTGTTTTTT.

This clonotype has only a few counts. This rearrangement joins TRBV9 to TRBJ1-4; perhaps TRBD1 as D (5 bases). Per germline, CDR1 SGDLS and CDR2 YYNGEE. With 4 bases removed from V and 8 bases from J, the gap between germline ends came to 18 bases. The CDR3 loop spans 15 amino acids. The CDR3 region has the DNA TGTGCCAGCAGCTTGGCCCAAGGGGCGGCGGAAAAACTGTTTTTT. Translation: CASSLAQGAAEKLFF.

This chain connects TRBV7-2 to TRBJ1-1; 9 bases agree with TRBD1. This CDR3 region has 17 residues. Germline CDR1 is SGHTA and CDR2 is FQGNSA. V was pared by 5 bases and J by 3 bases, with 13 bases of the junction left unmatched. CDR3 nucleotides: TGTGCCAGCAGCAGAGTCCCGGGACAGGGATGGGACACTGAAGCTTTCTTT. Translated, it gives CASSRVPGQGWDTEAFF.